This TCR beta chain derives from a study of blood T cell repertoires in COVID-19. Turning to the study itself: PBMCs, B-cell-depleted T cells, or T cells were the source of the cDNA or gDNA that made up the material.

The CDR3 extends over 16 amino acids. The germline CDR1 and CDR2 sequences are SGHTA and FQGNSA. Unmatched junction bases numbered 15, after V lost 5 bases and J lost 9 bases. Study processing details: Nucleated cell number was recorded as an estimate derived from reference gene primer amplification. Only in-frame clones appear in the TCRdb table, and some are missing; sequencing was by immunoSEQ multiplex PCR. V and J calls and clone size are copied from that table; D and trimming were computed from the DNA. The table records 200,000 to 250,000 clones, 80% to 90% of them present only once. Input material: peripheral blood. J is TRBJ2-1 and V is TRBV7-2; 8 nucleotides align to TRBD2. The receptor was derived from a man aged 40-50 years with acute or convalescent COVID-19. The CDR3 sequence is CASSPKGREARGEQFF. CDR3 DNA sequence: TGTGCCAGCAGCCCGAAGGGGCGGGAGGCCCGGGGTGAGCAGTTCTTC. Together with reference TRBV7-2 and TRBJ2-1, the CDR3 gives the full variable domain: GAGVSQSPSNKVTEKGKDVELRCDPISGHTALYWYRQSLGQGLEFLIYFQGNSAPDKSGLPSDRFSAERTGGSVSTLTIQRTQQEDSAVYLCASSPKGREARGEQFFGPGTRLTVL.